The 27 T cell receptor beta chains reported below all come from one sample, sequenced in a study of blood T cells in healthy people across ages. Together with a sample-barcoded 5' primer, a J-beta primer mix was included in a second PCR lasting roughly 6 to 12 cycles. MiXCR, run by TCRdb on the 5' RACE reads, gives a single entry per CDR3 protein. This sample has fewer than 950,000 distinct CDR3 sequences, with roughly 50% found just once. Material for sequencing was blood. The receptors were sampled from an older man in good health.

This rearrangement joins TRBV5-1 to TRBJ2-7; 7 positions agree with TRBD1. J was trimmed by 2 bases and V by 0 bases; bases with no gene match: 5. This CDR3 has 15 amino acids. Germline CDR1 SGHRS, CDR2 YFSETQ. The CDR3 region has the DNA TGCGCCAGCAGCTTGGTTGGGACAGCGGCCTACGAGCAGTACTTC. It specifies CASSLVGTAAYEQYF.

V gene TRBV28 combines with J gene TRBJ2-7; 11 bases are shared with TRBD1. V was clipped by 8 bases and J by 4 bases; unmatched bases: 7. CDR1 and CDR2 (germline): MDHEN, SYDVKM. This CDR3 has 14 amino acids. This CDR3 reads CASGEGQGVYEQYF. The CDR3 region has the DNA TGTGCCAGCGGGGAGGGACAGGGGGTATACGAGCAGTACTTC.

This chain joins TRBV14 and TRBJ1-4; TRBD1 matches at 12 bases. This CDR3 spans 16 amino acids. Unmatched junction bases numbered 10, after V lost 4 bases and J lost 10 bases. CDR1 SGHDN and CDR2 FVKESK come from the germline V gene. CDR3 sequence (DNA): TGTGCCAGCAGCCCAGCGACGGGACAGGGGGCGAGAAAACTGTTTTTT. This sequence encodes CASSPATGQGARKLFF.

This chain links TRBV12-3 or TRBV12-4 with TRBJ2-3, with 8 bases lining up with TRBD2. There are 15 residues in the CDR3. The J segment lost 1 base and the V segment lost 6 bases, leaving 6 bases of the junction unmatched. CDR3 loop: CASRDGGAGTDTQYF. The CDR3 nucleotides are TGTGCCAGCAGGGACGGGGGGGCTGGCACAGATACGCAGTATTTT.

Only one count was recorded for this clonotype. The CDR3 is CAWSSGPYGETQYF. The CDR3 DNA is TGTGCCTGGAGTTCGGGACCATACGGGGAGACCCAGTACTTC. V and J are TRBV30 and TRBJ2-5; D might be TRBD1 or TRBD2, each matching 5 bases. Germline V CDR1 and CDR2: GTSNPN, SVGIG (reference sequence). The CDR3 loop spans 14 amino acids. V gave up 2 bases and J gave up 5 bases, with 15 bases separating them.

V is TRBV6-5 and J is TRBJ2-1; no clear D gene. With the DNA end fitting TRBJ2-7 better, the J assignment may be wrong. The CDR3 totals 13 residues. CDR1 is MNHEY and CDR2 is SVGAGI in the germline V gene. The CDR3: CASSSEIYNEQYF. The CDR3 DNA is TGTGCCAGCAGTTCGGAGATATACAATGAGCAGTACTTC.

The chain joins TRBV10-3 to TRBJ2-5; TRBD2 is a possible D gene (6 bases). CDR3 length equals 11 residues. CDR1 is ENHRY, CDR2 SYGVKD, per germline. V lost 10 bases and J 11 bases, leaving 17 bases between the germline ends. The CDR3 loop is CATREAREQYF. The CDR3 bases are TGTGCCACGAGGGAGGCCCGGGAGCAGTACTTC.

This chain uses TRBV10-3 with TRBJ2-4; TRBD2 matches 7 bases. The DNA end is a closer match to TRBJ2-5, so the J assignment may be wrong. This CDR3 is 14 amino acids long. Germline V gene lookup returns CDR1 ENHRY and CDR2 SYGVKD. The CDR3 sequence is CAIRRAGDEETQYF. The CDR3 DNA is TGTGCCATCAGGCGGGCGGGAGATGAGGAGACCCAGTACTTC.

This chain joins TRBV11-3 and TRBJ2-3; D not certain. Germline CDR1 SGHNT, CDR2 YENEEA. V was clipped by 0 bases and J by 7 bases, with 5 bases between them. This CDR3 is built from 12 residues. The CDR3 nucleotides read TGTGCCAGCAGCTTAGATACCAATACGCAGTATTTT. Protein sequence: CASSLDTNTQYF.

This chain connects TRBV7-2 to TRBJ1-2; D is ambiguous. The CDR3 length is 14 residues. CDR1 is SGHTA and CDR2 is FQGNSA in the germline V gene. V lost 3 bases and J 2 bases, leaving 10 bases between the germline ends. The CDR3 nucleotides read TGTGCCAGCAGCTTGGTTATTTCGAACTATGGCTACACCTTC. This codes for CASSLVISNYGYTF.

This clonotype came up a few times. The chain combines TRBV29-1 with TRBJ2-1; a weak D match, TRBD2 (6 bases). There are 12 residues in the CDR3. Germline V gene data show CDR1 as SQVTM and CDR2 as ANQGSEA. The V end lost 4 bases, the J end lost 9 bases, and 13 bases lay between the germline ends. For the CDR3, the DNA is TGCAGCGTTGGGGAGGACGGGACTGAGCAGTTCTTC. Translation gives CSVGEDGTEQFF.

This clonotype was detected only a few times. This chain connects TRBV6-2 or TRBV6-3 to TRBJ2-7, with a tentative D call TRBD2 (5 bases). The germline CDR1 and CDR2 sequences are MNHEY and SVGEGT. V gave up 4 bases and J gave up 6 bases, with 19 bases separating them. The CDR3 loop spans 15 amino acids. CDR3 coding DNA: TGTGCCAGCAGTTCCCGGGATCTGGGAAAGGTCGAGCAGTACTTC. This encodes CASSSRDLGKVEQYF.

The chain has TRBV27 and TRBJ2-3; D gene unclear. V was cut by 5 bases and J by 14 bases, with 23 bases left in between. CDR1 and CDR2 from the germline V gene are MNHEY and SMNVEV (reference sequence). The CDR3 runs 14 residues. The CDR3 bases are TGTGCCAGCAGTCCTTCCTGGACCCCTGGATACGCGTATTTT. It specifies CASSPSWTPGYAYF.

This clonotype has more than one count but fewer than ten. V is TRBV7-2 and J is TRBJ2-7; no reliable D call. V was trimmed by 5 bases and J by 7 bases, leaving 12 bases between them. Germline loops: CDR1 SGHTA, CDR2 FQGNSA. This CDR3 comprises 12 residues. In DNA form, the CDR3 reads TGTGCCAGCAGCCCCCCTTTATCGGAGCAGTACTTC. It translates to CASSPPLSEQYF.

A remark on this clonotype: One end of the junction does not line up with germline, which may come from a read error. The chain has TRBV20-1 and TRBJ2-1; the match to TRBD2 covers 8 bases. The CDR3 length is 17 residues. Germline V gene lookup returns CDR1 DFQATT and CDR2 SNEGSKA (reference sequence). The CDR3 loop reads CSARVAGGRSSCNEQFF. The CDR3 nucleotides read TGCAGTGCTAGAGTTGCCGGCGGGAGGAGCTCCTGCAATGAGCAGTTCTTC.

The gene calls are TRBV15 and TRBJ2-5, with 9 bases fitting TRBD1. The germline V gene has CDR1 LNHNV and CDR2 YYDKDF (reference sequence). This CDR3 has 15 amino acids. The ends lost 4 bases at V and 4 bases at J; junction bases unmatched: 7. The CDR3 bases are TGTGCCACCAGCAAAGGGGGACAGGGAGGAGAGACCCAGTACTTC. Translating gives CATSKGGQGGETQYF.

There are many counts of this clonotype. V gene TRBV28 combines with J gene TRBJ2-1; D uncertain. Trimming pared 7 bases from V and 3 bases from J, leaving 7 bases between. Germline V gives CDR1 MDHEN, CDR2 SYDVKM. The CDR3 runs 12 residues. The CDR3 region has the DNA TGTGCCAGCACCGGCGGCTACAATGAGCAGTTCTTC. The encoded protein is CASTGGYNEQFF.

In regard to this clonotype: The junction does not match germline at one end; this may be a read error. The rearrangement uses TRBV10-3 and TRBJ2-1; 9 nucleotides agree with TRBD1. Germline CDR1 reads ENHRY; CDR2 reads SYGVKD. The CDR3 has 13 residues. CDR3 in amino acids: CVIGDRADNEQFF. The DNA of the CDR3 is TGTGTCATCGGGGACAGGGCCGACAATGAGCAGTTCTTC.

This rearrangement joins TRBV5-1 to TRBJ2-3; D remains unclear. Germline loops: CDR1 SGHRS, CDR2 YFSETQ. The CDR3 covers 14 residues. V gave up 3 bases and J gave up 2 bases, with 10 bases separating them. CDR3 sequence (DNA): TGCGCCAGCAGCTCGATGACTCTCACAGATACGCAGTATTTT. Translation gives CASSSMTLTDTQYF.

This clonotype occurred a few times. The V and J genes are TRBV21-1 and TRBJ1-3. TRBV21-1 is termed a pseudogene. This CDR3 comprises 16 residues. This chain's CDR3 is CASSKGSVCSGNTIYF. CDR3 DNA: TGTGCCAGCAGCAAAGGATCTGTATGCTCTGGAAACACCATATATTTT.

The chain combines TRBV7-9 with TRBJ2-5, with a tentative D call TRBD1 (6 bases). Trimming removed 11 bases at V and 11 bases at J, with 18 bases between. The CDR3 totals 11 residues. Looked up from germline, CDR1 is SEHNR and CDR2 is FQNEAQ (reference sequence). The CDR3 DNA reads TGTGCCGGATCCAGGGGAAATGAGCAGTACTTC. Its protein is CAGSRGNEQYF. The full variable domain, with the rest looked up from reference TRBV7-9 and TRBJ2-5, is DTGVSQNPRHKITKRGQNVTFRCDPISEHNRLYWYRQTLGQGPEFLTYFQNEAQLEKSRLLSDRFSAERPKGSFSTLEIQRTEQGDSAMYLCAGSRGNEQYFGPGTRLLVL.

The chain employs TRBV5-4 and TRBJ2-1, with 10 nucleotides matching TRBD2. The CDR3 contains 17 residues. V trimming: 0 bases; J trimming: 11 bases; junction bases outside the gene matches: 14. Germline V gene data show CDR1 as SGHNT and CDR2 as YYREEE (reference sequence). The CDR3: CASSLALLAGVETKQFF. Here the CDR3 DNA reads TGTGCCAGCAGCTTGGCACTCCTAGCGGGAGTCGAAACGAAGCAGTTCTTC.

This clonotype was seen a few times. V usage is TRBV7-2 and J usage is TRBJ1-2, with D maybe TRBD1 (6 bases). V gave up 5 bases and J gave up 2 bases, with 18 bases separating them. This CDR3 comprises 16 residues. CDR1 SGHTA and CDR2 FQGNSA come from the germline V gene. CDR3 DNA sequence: TGTGCCAGCAGCCCCCAGCCCCAGACAGGAAACTATGGCTACACCTTC. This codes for CASSPQPQTGNYGYTF. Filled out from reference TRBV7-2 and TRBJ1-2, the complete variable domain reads GAGVSQSPSNKVTEKGKDVELRCDPISGHTALYWYRQSLGQGLEFLIYFQGNSAPDKSGLPSDRFSAERTGGSVSTLTIQRTQQEDSAVYLCASSPQPQTGNYGYTFGSGTRLTVV.

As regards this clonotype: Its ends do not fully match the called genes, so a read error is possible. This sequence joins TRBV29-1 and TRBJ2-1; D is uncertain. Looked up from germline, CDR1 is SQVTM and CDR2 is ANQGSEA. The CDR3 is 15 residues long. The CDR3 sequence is CSVKQVASPYSEQFF. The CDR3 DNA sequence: TGCAGCGTAAAACAAGTAGCCTCGCCGTACAGTGAGCAGTTCTTC.

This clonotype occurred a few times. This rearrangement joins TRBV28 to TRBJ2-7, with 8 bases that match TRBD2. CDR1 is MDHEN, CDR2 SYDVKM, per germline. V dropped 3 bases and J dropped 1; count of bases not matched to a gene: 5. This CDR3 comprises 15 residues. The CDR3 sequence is CASSFVGRVSYEQYF. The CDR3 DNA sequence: TGTGCCAGCAGTTTTGTCGGGAGGGTATCCTACGAGCAGTACTTC.

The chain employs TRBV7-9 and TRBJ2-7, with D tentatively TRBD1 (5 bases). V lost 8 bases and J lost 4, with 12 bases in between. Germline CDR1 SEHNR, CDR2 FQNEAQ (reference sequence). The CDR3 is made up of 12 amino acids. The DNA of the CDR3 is TGTGCCAGCGGAGATAAGGGGTACGAGCAGTACTTC. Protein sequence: CASGDKGYEQYF. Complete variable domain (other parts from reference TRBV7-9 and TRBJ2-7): DTGVSQNPRHKITKRGQNVTFRCDPISEHNRLYWYRQTLGQGPEFLTYFQNEAQLEKSRLLSDRFSAERPKGSFSTLEIQRTEQGDSAMYLCASGDKGYEQYFGPGTRLTVT.

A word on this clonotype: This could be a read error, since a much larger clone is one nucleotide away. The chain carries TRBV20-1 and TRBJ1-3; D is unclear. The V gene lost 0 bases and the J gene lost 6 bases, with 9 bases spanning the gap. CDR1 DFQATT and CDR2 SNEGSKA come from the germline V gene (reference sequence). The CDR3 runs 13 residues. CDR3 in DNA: TGCAGTGCTAGAGATCAGGTGGAAAACACCATATATTTT. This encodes CSARDQVENTIYF.